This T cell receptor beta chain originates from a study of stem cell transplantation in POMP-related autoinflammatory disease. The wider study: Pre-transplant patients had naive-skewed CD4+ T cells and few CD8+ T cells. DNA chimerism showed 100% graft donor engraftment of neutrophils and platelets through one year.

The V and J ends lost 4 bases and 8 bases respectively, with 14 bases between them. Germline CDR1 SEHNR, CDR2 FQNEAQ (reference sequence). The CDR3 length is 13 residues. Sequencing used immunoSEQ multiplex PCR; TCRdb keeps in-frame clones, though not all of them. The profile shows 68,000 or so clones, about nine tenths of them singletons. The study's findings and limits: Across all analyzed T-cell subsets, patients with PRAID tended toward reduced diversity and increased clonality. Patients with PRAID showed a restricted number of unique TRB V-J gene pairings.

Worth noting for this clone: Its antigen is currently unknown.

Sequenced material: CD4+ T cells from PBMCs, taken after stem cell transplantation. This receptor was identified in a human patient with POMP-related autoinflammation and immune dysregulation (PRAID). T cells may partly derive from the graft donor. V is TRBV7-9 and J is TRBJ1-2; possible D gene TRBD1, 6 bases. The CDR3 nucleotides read TGTGCCAGCAGCTCCCAGCAGGGGTCCGGCTACACCTTC. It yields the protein CASSSQQGSGYTF.